Detailed here is one T cell receptor beta chain. This CDR3 is built from 14 residues. Germline V gene sequence: CDR1 MNHEY, CDR2 SVGAGI. V was trimmed by 8 bases and J by 1 base, leaving 15 bases between them. These data are taken from a study of blood T cell repertoires in COVID-19. The table came from immunoSEQ multiplex PCR; TCRdb's copy has only in-frame clones and leaves some out. The table lists around 320,000 clones, around 90% of them singletons, with 3.5% to 4.5% in the top ten. V gene TRBV6-5 combines with J gene TRBJ2-7, with TRBD1 as a possible D gene (5 bases). What was sequenced was PBMCs or T cells enriched from blood (not recorded which). The receptor was isolated from a woman between 18 and 29 years old with acute COVID-19. For the CDR3, the DNA is TGTGCCAGCCTCCGAGACAGCGCTTCCTACGAGCAGTACTTC. This codes for CASLRDSASYEQYF.